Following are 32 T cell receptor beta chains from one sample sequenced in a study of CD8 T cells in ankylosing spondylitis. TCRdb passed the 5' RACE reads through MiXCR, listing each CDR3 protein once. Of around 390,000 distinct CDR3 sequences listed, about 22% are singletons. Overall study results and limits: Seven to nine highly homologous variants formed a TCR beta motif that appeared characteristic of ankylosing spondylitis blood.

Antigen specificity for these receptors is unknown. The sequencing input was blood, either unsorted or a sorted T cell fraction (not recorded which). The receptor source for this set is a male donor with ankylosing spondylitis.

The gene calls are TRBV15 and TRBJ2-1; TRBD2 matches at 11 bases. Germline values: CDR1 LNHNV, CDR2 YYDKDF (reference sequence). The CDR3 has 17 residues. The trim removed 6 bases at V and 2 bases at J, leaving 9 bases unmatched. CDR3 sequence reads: CATSADLAGGPYNEQFF. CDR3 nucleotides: TGTGCCACCAGTGCCGACTTAGCGGGAGGGCCCTACAATGAGCAGTTCTTC.

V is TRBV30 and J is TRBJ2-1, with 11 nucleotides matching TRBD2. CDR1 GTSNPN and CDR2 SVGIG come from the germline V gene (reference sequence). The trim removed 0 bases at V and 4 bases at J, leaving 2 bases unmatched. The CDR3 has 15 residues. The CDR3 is CAWSVRTSGYNEQFF. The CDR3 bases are TGTGCCTGGAGTGTTCGGACTAGCGGGTACAATGAGCAGTTCTTC.

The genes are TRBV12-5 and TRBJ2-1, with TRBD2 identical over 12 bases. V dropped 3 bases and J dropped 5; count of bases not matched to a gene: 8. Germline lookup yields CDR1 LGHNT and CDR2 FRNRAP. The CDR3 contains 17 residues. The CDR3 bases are TGTGCTAGTGGTTTAATACCGGGACTAGCGGGCCACAATGAGCAGTTCTTC. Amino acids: CASGLIPGLAGHNEQFF. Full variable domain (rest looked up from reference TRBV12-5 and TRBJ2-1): DARVTQTPRHKVTEMGQEVTMRCQPILGHNTVFWYRQTMMQGLELLAYFRNRAPLDDSGMPKDRFSAEMPDATLATLKIQPSEPRDSAVYFCASGLIPGLAGHNEQFFGPGTRLTVL.

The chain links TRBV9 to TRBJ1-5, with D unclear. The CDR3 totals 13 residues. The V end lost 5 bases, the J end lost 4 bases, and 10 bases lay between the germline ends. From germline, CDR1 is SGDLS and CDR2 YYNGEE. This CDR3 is CASRDRRNQPQHF. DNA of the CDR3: TGTGCCAGCAGGGACCGCCGTAATCAGCCCCAGCATTTT.

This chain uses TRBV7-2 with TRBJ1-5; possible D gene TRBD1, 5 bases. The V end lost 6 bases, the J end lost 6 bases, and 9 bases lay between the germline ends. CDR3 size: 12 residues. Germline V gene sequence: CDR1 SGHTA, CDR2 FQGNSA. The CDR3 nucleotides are TGTGCCAGCAGGACGGGGGGTCAGCCCCAGCATTTT. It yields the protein CASRTGGQPQHF.

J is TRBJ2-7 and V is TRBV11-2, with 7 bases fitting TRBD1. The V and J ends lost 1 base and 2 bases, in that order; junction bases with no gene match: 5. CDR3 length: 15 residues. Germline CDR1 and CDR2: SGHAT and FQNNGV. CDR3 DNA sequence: TGTGCCAGCAGCTTAGGTCGGGACAGTACCTACGAGCAGTACTTC. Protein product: CASSLGRDSTYEQYF.

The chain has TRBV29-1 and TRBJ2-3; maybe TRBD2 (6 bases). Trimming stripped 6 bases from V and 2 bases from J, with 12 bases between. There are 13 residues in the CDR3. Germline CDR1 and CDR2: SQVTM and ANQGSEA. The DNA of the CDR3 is TGCAGCGTCTTCTCGGGAGTCACAGATACGCAGTATTTT. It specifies CSVFSGVTDTQYF.

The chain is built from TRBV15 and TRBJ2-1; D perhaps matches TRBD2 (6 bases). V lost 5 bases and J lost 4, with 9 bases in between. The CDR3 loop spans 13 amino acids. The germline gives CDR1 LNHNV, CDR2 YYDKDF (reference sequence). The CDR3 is CATSGGEYNEQFF. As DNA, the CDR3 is TGTGCCACCAGCGGAGGGGAGTACAATGAGCAGTTCTTC.

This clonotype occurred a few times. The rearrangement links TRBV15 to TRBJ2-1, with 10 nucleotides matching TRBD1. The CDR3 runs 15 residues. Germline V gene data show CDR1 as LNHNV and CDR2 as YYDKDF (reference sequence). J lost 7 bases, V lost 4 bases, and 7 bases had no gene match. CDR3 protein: CATSTGTGVWNEQFF. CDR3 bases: TGTGCCACCAGCACCGGGACAGGGGTGTGGAATGAGCAGTTCTTC.

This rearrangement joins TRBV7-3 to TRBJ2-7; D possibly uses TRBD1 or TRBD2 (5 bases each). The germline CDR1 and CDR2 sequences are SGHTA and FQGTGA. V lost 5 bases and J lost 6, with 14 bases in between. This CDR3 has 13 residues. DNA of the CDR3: TGTGCCAGCAGCCCCCGGTTTGGGGGCGAGCAGTACTTC. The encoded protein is CASSPRFGGEQYF.

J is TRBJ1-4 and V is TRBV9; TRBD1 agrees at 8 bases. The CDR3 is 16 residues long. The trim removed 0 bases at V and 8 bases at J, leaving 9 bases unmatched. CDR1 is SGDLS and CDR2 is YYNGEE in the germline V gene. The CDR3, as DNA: TGTGCCAGCAGCGTAGCCCCAGGGGGCGTAGGGGAAAAACTGTTTTTT. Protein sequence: CASSVAPGGVGEKLFF.

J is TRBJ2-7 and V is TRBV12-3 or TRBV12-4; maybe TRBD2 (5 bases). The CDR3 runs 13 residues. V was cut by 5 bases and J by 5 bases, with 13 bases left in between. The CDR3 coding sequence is TGTGCCAGCAGTGGACCTTTGGGAGACGAGCAGTACTTC. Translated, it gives CASSGPLGDEQYF.

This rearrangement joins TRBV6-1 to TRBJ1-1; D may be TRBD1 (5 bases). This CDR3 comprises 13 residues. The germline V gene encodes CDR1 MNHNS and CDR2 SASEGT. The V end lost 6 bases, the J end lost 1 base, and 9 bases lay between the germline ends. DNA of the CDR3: TGTGCCAGCAGACGGGGGGGGAACACTGAAGCTTTCTTT. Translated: CASRRGGNTEAFF.

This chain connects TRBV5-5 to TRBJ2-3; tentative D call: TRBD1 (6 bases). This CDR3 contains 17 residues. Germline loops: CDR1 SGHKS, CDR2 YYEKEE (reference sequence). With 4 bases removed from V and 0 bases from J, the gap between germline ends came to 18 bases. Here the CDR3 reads CASSLQRQAISTDTQYF. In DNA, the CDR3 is TGTGCCAGCAGCCTACAACGACAGGCGATTAGCACAGATACGCAGTATTTT. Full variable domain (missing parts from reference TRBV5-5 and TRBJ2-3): DAGVTQSPTHLIKTRGQQVTLRCSPISGHKSVSWYQQVLGQGPQFIFQYYEKEERGRGNFPDRFSARQFPNYSSELNVNALLLGDSALYLCASSLQRQAISTDTQYFGPGTRLTVL.

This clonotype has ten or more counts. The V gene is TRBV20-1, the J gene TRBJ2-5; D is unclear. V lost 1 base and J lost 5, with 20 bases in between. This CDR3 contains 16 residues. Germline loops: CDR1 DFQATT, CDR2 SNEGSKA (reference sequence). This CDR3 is CSARGGIRGQRETQYF. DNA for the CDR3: TGCAGTGCTAGAGGTGGGATTCGCGGCCAAAGGGAGACCCAGTACTTC.

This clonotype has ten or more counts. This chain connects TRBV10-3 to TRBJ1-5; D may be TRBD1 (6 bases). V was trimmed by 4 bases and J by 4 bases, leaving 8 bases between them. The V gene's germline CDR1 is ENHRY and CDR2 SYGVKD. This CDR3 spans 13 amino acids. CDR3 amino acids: CAISGGQNQPQHF. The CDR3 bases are TGTGCCATCAGTGGGGGGCAGAATCAGCCCCAGCATTTT.

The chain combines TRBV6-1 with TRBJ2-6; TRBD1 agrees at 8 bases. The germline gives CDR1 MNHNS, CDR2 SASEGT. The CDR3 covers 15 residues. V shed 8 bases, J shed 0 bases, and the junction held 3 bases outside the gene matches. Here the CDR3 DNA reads TGTGCCAGCGGACAGGGTAACTCTGGGGCCAACGTCCTGACTTTC. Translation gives CASGQGNSGANVLTF.

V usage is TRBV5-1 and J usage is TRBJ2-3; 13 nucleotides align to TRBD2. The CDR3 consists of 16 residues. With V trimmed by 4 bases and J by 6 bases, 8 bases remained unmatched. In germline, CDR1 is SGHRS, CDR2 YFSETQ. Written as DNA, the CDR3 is TGCGCCAGCAGCCAAGGGTGGACTAGCGGGAGTGATACGCAGTATTTT. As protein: CASSQGWTSGSDTQYF.

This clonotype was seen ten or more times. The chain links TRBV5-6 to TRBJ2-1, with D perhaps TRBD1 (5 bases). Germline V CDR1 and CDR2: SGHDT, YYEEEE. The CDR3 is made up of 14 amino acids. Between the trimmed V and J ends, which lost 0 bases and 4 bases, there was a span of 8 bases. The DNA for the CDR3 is TGTGCCAGCAGCTTGGTAGGGGCATACAATGAGCAGTTCTTC. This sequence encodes CASSLVGAYNEQFF.

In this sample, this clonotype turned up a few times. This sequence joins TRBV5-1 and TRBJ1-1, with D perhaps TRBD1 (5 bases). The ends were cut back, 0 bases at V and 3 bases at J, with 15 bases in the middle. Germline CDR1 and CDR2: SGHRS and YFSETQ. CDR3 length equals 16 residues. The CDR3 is CASSLGRAGVDTEAFF. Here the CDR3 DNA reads TGCGCCAGCAGCTTGGGCAGGGCTGGGGTGGACACTGAAGCTTTCTTT.

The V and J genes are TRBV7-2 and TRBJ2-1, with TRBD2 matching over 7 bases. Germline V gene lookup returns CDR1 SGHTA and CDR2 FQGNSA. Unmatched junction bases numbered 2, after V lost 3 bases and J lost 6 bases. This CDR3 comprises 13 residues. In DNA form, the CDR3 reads TGTGCCAGCAGCTTCCGGACTAGCAATGAGCAGTTCTTC. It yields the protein CASSFRTSNEQFF.

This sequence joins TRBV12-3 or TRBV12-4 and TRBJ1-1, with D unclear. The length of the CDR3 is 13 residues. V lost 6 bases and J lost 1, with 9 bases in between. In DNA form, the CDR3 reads TGTGCCAGCAGCCGGCGGGGGAACACTGAAGCTTTCTTT. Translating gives CASSRRGNTEAFF.

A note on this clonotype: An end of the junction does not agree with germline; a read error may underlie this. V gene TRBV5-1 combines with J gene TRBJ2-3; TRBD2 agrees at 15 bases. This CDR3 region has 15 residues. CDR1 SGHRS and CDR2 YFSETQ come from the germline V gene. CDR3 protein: CASRTSGRAAHTQYF. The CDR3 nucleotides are TGCGCCAGTAGGACTAGCGGGAGGGCCGCCCATACCCAGTATTTT.

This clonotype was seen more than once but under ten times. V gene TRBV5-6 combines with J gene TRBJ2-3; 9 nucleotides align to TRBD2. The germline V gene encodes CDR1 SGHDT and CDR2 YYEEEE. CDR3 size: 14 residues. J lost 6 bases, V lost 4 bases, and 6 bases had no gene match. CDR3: CASSGLAGRDTQYF. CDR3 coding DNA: TGTGCCAGCAGCGGCCTAGCGGGACGTGATACGCAGTATTTT.

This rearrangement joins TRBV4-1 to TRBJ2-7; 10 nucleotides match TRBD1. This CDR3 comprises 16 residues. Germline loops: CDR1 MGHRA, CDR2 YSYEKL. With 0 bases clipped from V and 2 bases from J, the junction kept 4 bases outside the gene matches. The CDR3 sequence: CASSQDFDRGPYEQYF. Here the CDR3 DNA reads TGCGCCAGCAGCCAAGATTTCGACAGGGGGCCCTACGAGCAGTACTTC.

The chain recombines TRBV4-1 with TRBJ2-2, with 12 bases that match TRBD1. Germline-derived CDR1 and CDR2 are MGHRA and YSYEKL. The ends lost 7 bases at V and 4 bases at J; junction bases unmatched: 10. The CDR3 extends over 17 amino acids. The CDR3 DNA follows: TGCGCCAGCAAAGGGACAGGGGGCGATTTCTCCACCGGGGAGCTGTTTTTT. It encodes CASKGTGGDFSTGELFF.

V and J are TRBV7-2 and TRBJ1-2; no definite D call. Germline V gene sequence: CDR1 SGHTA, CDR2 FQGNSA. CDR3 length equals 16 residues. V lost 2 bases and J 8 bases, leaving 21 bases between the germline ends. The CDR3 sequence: CASSLTLLSAPGGYTF. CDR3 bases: TGTGCCAGCAGCTTAACGCTCCTCTCCGCCCCTGGCGGCTACACCTTC.

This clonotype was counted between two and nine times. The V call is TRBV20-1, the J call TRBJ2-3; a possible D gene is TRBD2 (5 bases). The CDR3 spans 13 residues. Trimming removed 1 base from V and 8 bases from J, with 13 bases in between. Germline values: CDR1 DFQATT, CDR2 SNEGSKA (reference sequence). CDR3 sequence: CSARVAGRGTQYF. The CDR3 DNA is TGCAGTGCTAGAGTTGCGGGCCGGGGTACGCAGTATTTT.

The CDR3 coding sequence is TGCAGTGCTTGCCGGGGGATCGCAGACATTCAGTACTTC. Translating it yields CSACRGIADIQYF. J is TRBJ2-4 and V is TRBV20-1; tentative D call: TRBD2 (6 bases). Germline assignment: CDR1 DFQATT and CDR2 SNEGSKA (reference sequence). The V and J ends lost 5 bases and 8 bases respectively, with 16 bases between them. This CDR3 contains 13 residues.

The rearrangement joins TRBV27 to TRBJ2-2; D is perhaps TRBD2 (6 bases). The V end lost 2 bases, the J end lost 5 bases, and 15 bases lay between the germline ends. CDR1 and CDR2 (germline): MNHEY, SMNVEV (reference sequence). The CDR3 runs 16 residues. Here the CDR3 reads CASSLGRLGGTGELFF. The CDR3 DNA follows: TGTGCCAGCAGTTTAGGCCGGCTCGGGGGAACCGGGGAGCTGTTTTTT.

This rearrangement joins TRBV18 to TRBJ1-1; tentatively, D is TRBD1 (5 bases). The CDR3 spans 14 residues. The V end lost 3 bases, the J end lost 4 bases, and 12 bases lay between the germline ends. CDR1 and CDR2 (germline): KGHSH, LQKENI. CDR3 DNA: TGTGCCAGCTCACCTCAAGGGGCGGGCACTGAAGCTTTCTTT. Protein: CASSPQGAGTEAFF.

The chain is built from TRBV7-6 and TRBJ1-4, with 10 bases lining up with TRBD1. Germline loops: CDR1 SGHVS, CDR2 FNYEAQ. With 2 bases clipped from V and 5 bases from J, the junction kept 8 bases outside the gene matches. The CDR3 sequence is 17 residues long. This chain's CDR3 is CASSLNPGQGGNEKLFF. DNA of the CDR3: TGTGCCAGCAGCTTAAATCCCGGACAGGGGGGAAATGAAAAACTGTTTTTT.